These 30 T cell receptor beta chains were sequenced from one sample in a study of cytomegalovirus exposure and HLA in healthy donors. The PCR was carried out with 60 Vbeta primers and 13 Jbeta primers. Clones were read by immunoSEQ multiplex PCR, and TCRdb kept only the in-frame ones, dropping some. Of 180,000 or so clones in the sample, 82% were seen once. Sequencing used PBMCs. These receptors were collected from a man aged 35-49 years in good health and CMV-seronegative.

The chain is built from TRBV29-1 and TRBJ1-2; 7 bases map to TRBD1. The germline V gene encodes CDR1 SQVTM and CDR2 ANQGSEA. The CDR3 runs 14 residues. The V gene end was trimmed by 7 bases and the J gene end by 0 bases; junction bases not matched to a gene: 8. The CDR3: CSASGQTANYGYTF. The DNA for the CDR3 is TGCAGCGCTTCGGGACAGACAGCTAACTATGGCTACACCTTC.

The chain employs TRBV30 and TRBJ1-6; D may be TRBD1 (5 bases). Germline CDR1 GTSNPN, CDR2 SVGIG (reference sequence). V shed 5 bases and J shed 2 bases, with 16 bases lying between them. CDR3 length: 16 amino acids. The CDR3 bases are TGTGCCTGGGAAAGGGGCGGTTCAGCCTATAATTCACCCCTCCACTTT. Translated: CAWERGGSAYNSPLHF.

The CDR3 spells CATSIGTGPYGYTF. The DNA for the CDR3 is TGTGCCACAAGTATTGGGACAGGGCCCTATGGCTACACCTTC. The V and J genes are TRBV28 and TRBJ1-2; 9 nucleotides agree with TRBD1. Germline V gives CDR1 MDHEN, CDR2 SYDVKM. V lost 10 bases to trimming and J lost 4 bases; unmatched junction nucleotides: 10. The CDR3 loop spans 14 amino acids.

The V gene is TRBV5-1, the J gene TRBJ1-1; a possible D gene is TRBD1 (5 bases). This CDR3 spans 14 amino acids. CDR1 and CDR2 (germline): SGHRS, YFSETQ. Trimming removed 1 base from V and 1 base from J, with 8 bases in between. Here the CDR3 DNA reads TGCGCCAGCAGCTTGCAGGGTACGAACACTGAAGCTTTCTTT. Encoded protein: CASSLQGTNTEAFF.

The genes are TRBV4-3 and TRBJ2-7; TRBD1 agrees at 7 bases. The CDR3 spans 13 residues. V trimming: 4 bases; J trimming: 4 bases; junction bases outside the gene matches: 4. In germline, CDR1 is LGHNA, CDR2 YSLEER. For the CDR3, the DNA is TGCGCCAGCAGCCTAGACAGGGTATACGAGCAGTACTTC. It is translated as CASSLDRVYEQYF.

This sequence joins TRBV7-3 and TRBJ2-3, with 9 bases that match TRBD2. Trimming cost V 2 bases and J 4 bases; bases outside gene matches: 4. The CDR3 runs to 15 residues. CDR1 is SGHTA, CDR2 FQGTGA, per germline. The CDR3 DNA is TGTGCCAGCAGCTTAGACGGCGGGGGGGCAGATACGCAGTATTTT. Translation gives CASSLDGGGADTQYF.

The CDR3 reads CASSPGTVETQYF. CDR3 nucleotide sequence: TGCGCCAGCAGCCCGGGGACAGTAGAGACCCAGTACTTC. The chain carries TRBV4-3 and TRBJ2-5, with 7 bases matching TRBD1. The CDR3 sequence is 13 residues long. The V gene's germline CDR1 is LGHNA and CDR2 YSLEER. Losses at the gene ends were 4 bases for V and 4 bases for J; bases not matched to a gene: 3.

The J gene is TRBJ2-2, the V gene TRBV5-4; 7 nucleotides line up with TRBD1. CDR3 length equals 16 residues. Germline V lookup: CDR1 SGHNT, CDR2 YYREEE (reference sequence). J gave up 6 bases and V 0 bases, and 8 bases lay outside the gene matches. The CDR3 is CASSLGSGGMAGELFF. The CDR3 nucleotides are TGTGCCAGCAGCTTGGGGTCAGGGGGAATGGCCGGGGAGCTGTTTTTT.

The chain recombines TRBV4-3 with TRBJ1-1; no clear D. Germline V lookup: CDR1 LGHNA, CDR2 YSLEER. This CDR3 is built from 12 residues. The V and J ends lost 2 bases and 6 bases respectively, with 7 bases between them. This chain's CDR3 is CASSQNLAEAFF. For the CDR3, the DNA is TGCGCCAGCAGCCAAAATCTTGCTGAAGCTTTCTTT.

This chain connects TRBV7-2 to TRBJ2-1; 9 bases line up with TRBD2. CDR3 length equals 14 residues. Germline V gene lookup returns CDR1 SGHTA and CDR2 FQGNSA. J lost 8 bases, V lost 3 bases, and 5 bases had no gene match. The CDR3 is CASSFSGSNYEQFF. The CDR3 nucleotides read TGTGCCAGCAGCTTTAGCGGGAGTAACTATGAGCAGTTCTTC. The full variable domain, rest sourced from reference TRBV7-2 and TRBJ2-1, is GAGVSQSPSNKVTEKGKDVELRCDPISGHTALYWYRQSLGQGLEFLIYFQGNSAPDKSGLPSDRFSAERTGGSVSTLTIQRTQQEDSAVYLCASSFSGSNYEQFFGPGTRLTVL.

The table lists this clone with a count of one. This rearrangement joins TRBV7-6 to TRBJ2-2, with D perhaps matching TRBD2 (6 bases). Trimming cost V 1 base and J 5 bases, with 14 bases left between them. Germline CDR1 and CDR2: SGHVS and FNYEAQ. The CDR3 runs to 16 residues. As DNA, the CDR3 is TGTGCCAGCAGCTTAGTAACGGGAGAGGTGACCGGGGAGCTGTTTTTT. Its protein product is CASSLVTGEVTGELFF. Supplemented by reference TRBV7-6 and TRBJ2-2, the full variable domain reads GAGVSQSPRYKVTKRGQDVALRCDPISGHVSLYWYRQALGQGPEFLTYFNYEAQQDKSGLPNDRFSAERPEGSISTLTIQRTEQRDSAMYRCASSLVTGEVTGELFFGEGSRLTVL.

The V and J genes are TRBV10-1 and TRBJ2-3; tentatively, D is TRBD2 (7 bases). V was cut by 7 bases and J by 2 bases, with 19 bases left in between. CDR3 length equals 16 residues. The germline CDR1 and CDR2 sequences are WNHNN and SYGVQD (reference sequence). DNA for the CDR3: TGCGCCAGCACTGCGGGGGCCTTACCCTTCACAGATACGCAGTATTTT. Amino acids: CASTAGALPFTDTQYF.

The rearrangement links TRBV19 to TRBJ1-6, with D perhaps matching TRBD1 (5 bases). Trimming removed 4 bases at V and 10 bases at J, with 11 bases between. Germline assignment: CDR1 LNHDA and CDR2 SQIVND (reference sequence). This CDR3 region has 13 residues. The CDR3 nucleotides are TGTGCCAGTAGTACCGGAGGGGAGTCACCCCTCCACTTT. Protein sequence: CASSTGGESPLHF.

The gene calls are TRBV10-1 and TRBJ1-5; possibly TRBD1 for D (5 bases). The CDR3 spans 18 residues. With 6 bases removed from V and 2 bases from J, the gap between germline ends came to 23 bases. Germline CDR1 and CDR2: WNHNN and SYGVQD (reference sequence). For the CDR3, the DNA is TGCGCCAGCAGGCCCGGGGGTGGACCCGACCGATGCAATCAGCCCCAGCATTTT. Its translation: CASRPGGGPDRCNQPQHF.

V gene TRBV27 combines with J gene TRBJ1-2, with TRBD1 matching over 7 bases. This CDR3 has 17 amino acids. Per the germline V gene, CDR1 is MNHEY and CDR2 is SMNVEV (reference sequence). V was clipped by 5 bases and J by 3 bases; unmatched bases: 15. The DNA of the CDR3 is TGTGCCAGCAGTATTACTTATAAGGGGGCGCGGGACTATGGCTACACCTTC. Its protein is CASSITYKGARDYGYTF.

This chain connects TRBV7-9 to TRBJ1-1, with D possibly being TRBD1 (5 bases). The germline V gene has CDR1 SEHNR and CDR2 FQNEAQ (reference sequence). The CDR3 is 12 residues long. Trimming removed 3 bases from V and 7 bases from J, with 9 bases in between. The CDR3 region is CASSLKGNEAFF. The CDR3 DNA is TGTGCCAGCAGCTTGAAGGGGAATGAAGCTTTCTTT. The full variable domain, with the rest looked up from reference TRBV7-9 and TRBJ1-1, is DTGVSQNPRHKITKRGQNVTFRCDPISEHNRLYWYRQTLGQGPEFLTYFQNEAQLEKSRLLSDRFSAERPKGSFSTLEIQRTEQGDSAMYLCASSLKGNEAFFGQGTRLTVV.

This chain uses TRBV6-5 with TRBJ1-2; 7 bases match TRBD1. Germline loops: CDR1 MNHEY, CDR2 SVGAGI. Trimming removed 5 bases from V and 4 bases from J; junction bases left unmatched: 10. The CDR3 sequence is 15 residues long. The CDR3 DNA reads as TGTGCCAGCAGTAAGCCGGGACAGAGCACCTATGGCTACACCTTC. Protein: CASSKPGQSTYGYTF.

The CDR3 region is CSARDAQLQHF. In nucleotides, the CDR3 is TGCAGTGCTAGAGATGCGCAACTCCAGCATTTT. The chain uses TRBV20-1 and TRBJ1-5; D ambiguous. V was clipped by 0 bases and J by 12 bases, with 9 bases between them. There are 11 residues in the CDR3. The germline CDR1 and CDR2 sequences are DFQATT and SNEGSKA (reference sequence).

This clone has a single count. V and J are TRBV28 and TRBJ1-4; no clear D. V was trimmed by 5 bases and J by 8 bases, leaving 6 bases between them. The CDR3 is made up of 11 amino acids. Per germline, CDR1 MDHEN and CDR2 SYDVKM. The DNA for the CDR3 is TGTGCCAGCAGTCTCCGGGAAAAACTGTTTTTT. It translates to CASSLREKLFF.

In its sample, this clone was seen a few times. This rearrangement joins TRBV18 to TRBJ2-3; D gene unclear. The CDR3 is 12 amino acids. Germline CDR1 is KGHSH and CDR2 is LQKENI. The V end was cut by 6 bases, the J end by 6 bases, with 10 bases between. The CDR3 DNA reads TGTGCCAGCTCCAGAGGTCAGGATACGCAGTATTTT. The encoded protein is CASSRGQDTQYF. Full variable domain (remainder filled in from reference TRBV18 and TRBJ2-3): NAGVMQNPRHLVRRRGQEARLRCSPMKGHSHVYWYRQLPEEGLKFMVYLQKENIIDESGMPKERFSAEFPKEGPSILRIQQVVRGDSAAYFCASSRGQDTQYFGPGTRLTVL.

The rearrangement links TRBV18 to TRBJ1-2, with D perhaps TRBD1 (5 bases). Looked up from germline, CDR1 is KGHSH and CDR2 is LQKENI. V was cut by 3 bases and J by 3 bases, with 8 bases left in between. The CDR3 runs to 13 residues. The CDR3 region has the DNA TGTGCCAGCTCACCGGGGGGTGACTATGGCTACACCTTC. Encoded protein: CASSPGGDYGYTF.

This clone was counted a few times. The J gene is TRBJ1-1, the V gene TRBV5-7; D is unresolved. TRBV5-7 is assigned to the ORF class and has an uncertain function. CDR3 size: 14 residues. V shed 1 base and J shed 0 bases, with 7 bases lying between them. CDR3 protein: CASSLNRLNTEAFF. The CDR3 DNA reads TGTGCCAGCAGCTTGAACAGACTGAACACTGAAGCTTTCTTT.

The chain carries TRBV27 and TRBJ2-2; TRBD2 agrees at 8 bases. Germline loops: CDR1 MNHEY, CDR2 SMNVEV (reference sequence). V was pared by 6 bases and J by 7 bases, with 19 bases of the junction left unmatched. The CDR3 covers 18 residues. The CDR3 region has the DNA TGTGCCAGCAGGTCAAGGGGACTAGAAATGACAATAGGCGGGGAGCTGTTTTTT. Translated, it gives CASRSRGLEMTIGGELFF.

V gene TRBV2 combines with J gene TRBJ1-4; 10 positions agree with TRBD1. The CDR3 is 16 residues long. Germline assignment: CDR1 SNHLY and CDR2 FYNNEI. The trim removed 5 bases at V and 0 bases at J, leaving 3 bases unmatched. CDR3 DNA: TGTGCCAGCAGTCGGGACAGGGGATCAACTAATGAAAAACTGTTTTTT. Protein: CASSRDRGSTNEKLFF.

CDR3: CASSLGSGGHGETQYF. The CDR3 bases are TGTGCCAGCAGCTTAGGTTCTGGGGGACACGGGGAGACCCAGTACTTC. The V and J genes are TRBV7-3 and TRBJ2-5; a possible D gene is TRBD1 (6 bases). The V end was cut by 2 bases, the J end by 5 bases, with 18 bases between. Germline CDR1 SGHTA, CDR2 FQGTGA. The CDR3 has 16 residues.

The rearrangement links TRBV7-6 to TRBJ2-3; possible D gene TRBD1, 6 bases. V shed 1 base and J shed 2 bases, with 19 bases lying between them. Germline V lookup: CDR1 SGHVS, CDR2 FNYEAQ. CDR3 length: 18 amino acids. CDR3 DNA: TGTGCCAGCAGCTTAGTAGGGCCAGGGGAGTTTTACACAGATACGCAGTATTTT. Translation gives CASSLVGPGEFYTDTQYF.

The chain has TRBV7-2 and TRBJ2-1; a weak D match, TRBD1 (5 bases). CDR3 length: 14 residues. V was cut by 3 bases and J by 7 bases, with 13 bases left in between. Germline V gene sequence: CDR1 SGHTA, CDR2 FQGNSA. The CDR3 DNA reads TGTGCCAGCAGCTTGGACATTGGGGATAATGAGCAGTTCTTC. It codes for CASSLDIGDNEQFF.

The chain joins TRBV9 to TRBJ2-1; 9 nucleotides agree with TRBD2. V was pared by 0 bases and J by 8 bases, with 15 bases of the junction left unmatched. The CDR3 consists of 18 residues. Germline-derived CDR1 and CDR2 are SGDLS and YYNGEE. The CDR3 region is CASSVGGGGGRAVYEQFF. CDR3 nucleotide sequence: TGTGCCAGCAGCGTAGGAGGCGGGGGCGGGAGGGCCGTGTATGAGCAGTTCTTC.

Comment on this clone: Other DNA sequences of this sample code for an identical CDR3. The rearrangement uses TRBV4-2 and TRBJ2-3; D might be TRBD1 (7 bases). V was shortened by 1 base and J by 3 bases, with 14 bases between the two germline ends. In germline, CDR1 is LGHNA, CDR2 YNFKEQ. This CDR3 comprises 16 residues. DNA of the CDR3: TGTGCCAGCAGCCAAGTACTAGCAGGGGGGACAGATACGCAGTATTTT. It translates to CASSQVLAGGTDTQYF.

The rearrangement uses TRBV6-6 and TRBJ2-7; 14 bases agree with TRBD2. Germline V gives CDR1 MNHNY, CDR2 SVGAGI (reference sequence). J gave up 3 bases and V 8 bases, and 6 bases lay outside the gene matches. The CDR3 runs to 15 residues. CDR3 protein: CASGTSGRNSYEQYF. The CDR3 DNA follows: TGTGCCAGCGGGACTAGCGGGAGAAATAGCTACGAGCAGTACTTC.